The clone carrying this TCR beta chain was detected a few times. V gave up 2 bases and J gave up 10 bases, with 17 bases separating them. Per the germline V gene, CDR1 is MDHEN and CDR2 is SYDVKM. The CDR3 spans 14 residues. This library used around 0.4 ug RNA and molecular barcoded adaptors spanning alpha/delta and beta/gamma chains. TCRdb re-derived calls from the reads in MiXCR, one entry per CDR3 protein. The table records 94,000 or so distinct CDR3 sequences, over 9% of them present only once. This sample stems from a study of read filtering for tumor transcriptome and immune sequencing. Study context: TCR-mapped reads were about 4 to 11 million with IR-seq versus about 85 to 1273 with RNA-seq.

This receptor was obtained from a donor at least 40 years old with multiple myeloma. This chain joins TRBV28 and TRBJ1-1; a possible D gene is TRBD1 (5 bases). Sequenced: a population of CD138-negative cells sorted from bone marrow. The CDR3, as DNA: TGTGCCAGCAGTTTAGGTCTAGGGCTGAGGGGAGCTTTCTTT. It is translated as CASSLGLGLRGAFF.